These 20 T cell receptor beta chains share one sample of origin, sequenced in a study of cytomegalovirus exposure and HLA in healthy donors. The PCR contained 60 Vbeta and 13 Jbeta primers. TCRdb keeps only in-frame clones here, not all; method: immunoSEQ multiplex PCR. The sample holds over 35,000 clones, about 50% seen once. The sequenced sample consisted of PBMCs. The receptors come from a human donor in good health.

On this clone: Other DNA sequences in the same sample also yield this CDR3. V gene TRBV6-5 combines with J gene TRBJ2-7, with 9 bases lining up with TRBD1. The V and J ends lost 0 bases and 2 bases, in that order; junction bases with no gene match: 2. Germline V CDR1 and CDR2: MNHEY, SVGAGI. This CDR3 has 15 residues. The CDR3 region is CASSYSDRGAYEQYF. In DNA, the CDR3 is TGTGCCAGCAGTTACTCTGACAGGGGGGCCTACGAGCAGTACTTC.

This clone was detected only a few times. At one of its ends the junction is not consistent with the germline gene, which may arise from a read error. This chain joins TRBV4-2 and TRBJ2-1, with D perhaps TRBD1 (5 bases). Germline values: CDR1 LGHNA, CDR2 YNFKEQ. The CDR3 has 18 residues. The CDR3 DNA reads TGTGCCAGCAGCGAAGATACACACGAGACAGTGGTCTACAATGAGCAGTTCTTC. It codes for CASSEDTHETVVYNEQFF.

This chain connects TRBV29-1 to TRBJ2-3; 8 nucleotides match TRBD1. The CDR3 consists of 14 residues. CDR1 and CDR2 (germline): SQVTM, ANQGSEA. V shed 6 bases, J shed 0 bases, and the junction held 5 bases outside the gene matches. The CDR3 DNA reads TGCAGCGTGATCGGGACAGGAAGCACAGATACGCAGTATTTT. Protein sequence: CSVIGTGSTDTQYF.

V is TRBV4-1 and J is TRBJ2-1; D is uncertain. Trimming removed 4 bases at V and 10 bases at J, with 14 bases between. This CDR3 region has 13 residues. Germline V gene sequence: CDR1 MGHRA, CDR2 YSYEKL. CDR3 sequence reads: CASSRKPGEEQFF. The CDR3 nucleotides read TGCGCCAGCAGCCGTAAACCCGGTGAGGAGCAGTTCTTC.

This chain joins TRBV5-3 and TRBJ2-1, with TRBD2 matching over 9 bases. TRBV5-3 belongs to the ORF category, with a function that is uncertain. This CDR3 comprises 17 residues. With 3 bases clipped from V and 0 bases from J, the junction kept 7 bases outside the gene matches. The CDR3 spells CARSSIAGDNSYNEQFF. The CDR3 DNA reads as TGTGCCAGAAGCTCCATAGCGGGGGATAACTCCTACAATGAGCAGTTCTTC.

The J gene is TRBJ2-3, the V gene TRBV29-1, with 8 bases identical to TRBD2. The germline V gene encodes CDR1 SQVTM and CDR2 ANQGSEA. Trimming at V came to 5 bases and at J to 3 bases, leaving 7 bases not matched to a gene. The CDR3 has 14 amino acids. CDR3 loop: CSVSGAGGTDTQYF. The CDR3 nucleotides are TGCAGCGTTTCAGGGGCGGGAGGTACAGATACGCAGTATTTT.

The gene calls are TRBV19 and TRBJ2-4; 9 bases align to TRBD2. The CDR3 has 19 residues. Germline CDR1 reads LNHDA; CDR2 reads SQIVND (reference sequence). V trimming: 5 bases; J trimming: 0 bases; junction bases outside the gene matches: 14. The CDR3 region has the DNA TGTGCCAGTAGTCCCCAGGGAGCGGGGGGTTCGCTAGCCAAAAACATTCAGTACTTC. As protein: CASSPQGAGGSLAKNIQYF.

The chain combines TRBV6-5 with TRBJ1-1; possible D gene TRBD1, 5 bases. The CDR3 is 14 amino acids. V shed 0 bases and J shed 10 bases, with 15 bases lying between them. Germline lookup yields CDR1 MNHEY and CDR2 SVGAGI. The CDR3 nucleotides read TGTGCCAGCAGTTACTCGCGATCCGAAGGGGCAGCTTTCTTT. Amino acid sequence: CASSYSRSEGAAFF.

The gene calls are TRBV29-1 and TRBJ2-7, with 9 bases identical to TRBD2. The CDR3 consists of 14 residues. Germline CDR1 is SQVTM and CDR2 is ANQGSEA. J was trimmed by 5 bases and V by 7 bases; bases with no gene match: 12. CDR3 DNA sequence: TGCAGCGCCGCCCGCGGGGGGGCTTACGACGAGCAGTACTTC. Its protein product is CSAARGGAYDEQYF.

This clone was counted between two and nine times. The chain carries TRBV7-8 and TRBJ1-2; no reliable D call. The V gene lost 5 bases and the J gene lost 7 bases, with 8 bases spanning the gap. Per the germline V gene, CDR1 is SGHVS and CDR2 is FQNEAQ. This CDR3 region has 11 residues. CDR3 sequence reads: CASSGGIGYTF. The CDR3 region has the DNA TGTGCCAGCAGCGGAGGAATTGGCTACACCTTC.

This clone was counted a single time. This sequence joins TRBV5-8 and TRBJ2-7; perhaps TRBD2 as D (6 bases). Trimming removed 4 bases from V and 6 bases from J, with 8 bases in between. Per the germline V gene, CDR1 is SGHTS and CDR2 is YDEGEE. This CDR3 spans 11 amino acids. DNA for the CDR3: TGTGCCAGCAGCCGTAGCGGCGAGCAGTACTTC. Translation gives CASSRSGEQYF.

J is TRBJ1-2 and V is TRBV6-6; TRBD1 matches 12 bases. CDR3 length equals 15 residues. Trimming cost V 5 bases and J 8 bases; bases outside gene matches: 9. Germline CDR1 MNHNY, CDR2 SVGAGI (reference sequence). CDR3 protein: CASSPQGTGGAGYTF. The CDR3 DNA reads TGTGCCAGCAGTCCCCAGGGGACAGGGGGCGCCGGCTACACCTTC.

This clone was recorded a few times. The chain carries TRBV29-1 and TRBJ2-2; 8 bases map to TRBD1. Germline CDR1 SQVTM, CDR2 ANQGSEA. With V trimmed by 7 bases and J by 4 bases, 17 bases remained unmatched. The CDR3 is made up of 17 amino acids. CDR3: CSAPTPLGQGGTGELFF. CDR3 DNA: TGCAGCGCCCCGACCCCCCTAGGACAGGGAGGCACCGGGGAGCTGTTTTTT.

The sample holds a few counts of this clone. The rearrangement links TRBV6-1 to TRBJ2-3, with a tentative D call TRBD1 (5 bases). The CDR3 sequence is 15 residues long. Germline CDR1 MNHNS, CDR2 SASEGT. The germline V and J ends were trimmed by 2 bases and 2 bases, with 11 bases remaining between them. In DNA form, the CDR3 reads TGTGCCAGCAGTGAAATCCAGGGTACCACAGATACGCAGTATTTT. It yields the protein CASSEIQGTTDTQYF.

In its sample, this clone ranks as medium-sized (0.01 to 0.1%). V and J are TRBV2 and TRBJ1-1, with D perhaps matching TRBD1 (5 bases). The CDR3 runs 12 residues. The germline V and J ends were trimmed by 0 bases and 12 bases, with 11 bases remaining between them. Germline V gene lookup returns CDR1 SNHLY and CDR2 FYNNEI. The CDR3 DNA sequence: TGTGCCAGCAGTGAAGCGGGGCGACGAACTTTCTTT. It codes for CASSEAGRRTFF.

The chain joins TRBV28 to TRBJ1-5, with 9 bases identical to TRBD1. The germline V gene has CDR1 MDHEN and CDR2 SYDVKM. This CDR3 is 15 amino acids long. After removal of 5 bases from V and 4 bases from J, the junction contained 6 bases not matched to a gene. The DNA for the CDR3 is TGTGCCAGCAGTCCGAGGGACAGGGTAAATCAGCCCCAGCATTTT. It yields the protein CASSPRDRVNQPQHF.

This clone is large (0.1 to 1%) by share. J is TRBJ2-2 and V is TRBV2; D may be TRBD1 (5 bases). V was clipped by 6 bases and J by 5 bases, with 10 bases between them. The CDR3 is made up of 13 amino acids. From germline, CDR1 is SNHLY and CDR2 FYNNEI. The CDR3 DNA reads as TGTGCCAGCAGCGGAGACAGTACCGGGGAGCTGTTTTTT. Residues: CASSGDSTGELFF.

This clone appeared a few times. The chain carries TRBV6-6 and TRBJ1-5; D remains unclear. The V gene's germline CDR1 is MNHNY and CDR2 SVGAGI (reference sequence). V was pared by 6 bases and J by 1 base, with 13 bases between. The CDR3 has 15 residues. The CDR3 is CASRSNTPSNQPQHF. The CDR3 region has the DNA TGTGCCAGCAGATCCAACACACCAAGCAATCAGCCCCAGCATTTT.

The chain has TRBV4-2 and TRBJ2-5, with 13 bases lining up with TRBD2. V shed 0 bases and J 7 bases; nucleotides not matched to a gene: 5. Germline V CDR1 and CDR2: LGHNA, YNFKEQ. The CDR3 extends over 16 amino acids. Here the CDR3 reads CASSQDPTSGGGTQYF. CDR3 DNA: TGTGCCAGCAGCCAAGATCCTACTAGCGGGGGGGGGACCCAGTACTTC.

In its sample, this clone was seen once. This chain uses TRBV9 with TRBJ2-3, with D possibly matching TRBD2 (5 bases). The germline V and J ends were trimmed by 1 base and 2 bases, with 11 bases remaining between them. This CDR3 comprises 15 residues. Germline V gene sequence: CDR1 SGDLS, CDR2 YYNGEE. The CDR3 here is CASSVSLGDTDTQYF. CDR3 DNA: TGTGCCAGCAGCGTATCCCTCGGGGACACAGATACGCAGTATTTT.